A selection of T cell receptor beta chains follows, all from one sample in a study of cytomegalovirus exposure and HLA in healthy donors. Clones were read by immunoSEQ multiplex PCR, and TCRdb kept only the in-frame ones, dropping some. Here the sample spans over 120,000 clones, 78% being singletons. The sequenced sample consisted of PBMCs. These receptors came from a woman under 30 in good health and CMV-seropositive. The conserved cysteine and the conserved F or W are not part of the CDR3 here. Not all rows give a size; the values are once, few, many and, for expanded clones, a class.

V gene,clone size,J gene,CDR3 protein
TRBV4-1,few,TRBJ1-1,ASSQSGAGGSEAF
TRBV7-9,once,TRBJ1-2,SSSLGDIGSRTYGYT
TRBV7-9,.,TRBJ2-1,ASSLAPTRYEQF
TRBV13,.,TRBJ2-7,ASSLARRGTGPTYEQY
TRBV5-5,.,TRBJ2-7,ASSSGLILSSYEQY
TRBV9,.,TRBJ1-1,ASSVDLRGSGTEAF
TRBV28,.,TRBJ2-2,ASSFRLAQAGELF
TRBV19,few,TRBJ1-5,ATNSGTGAHQPQH
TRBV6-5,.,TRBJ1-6,ASSSRAGSLH
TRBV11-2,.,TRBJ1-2,ASSLGNRGFSGYT
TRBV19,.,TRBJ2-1,ASSITGGAYNEQF
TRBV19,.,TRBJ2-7,ASSKGAFLGYEQY
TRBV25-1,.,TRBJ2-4,ASRTSGENIQY
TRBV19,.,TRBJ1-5,ASSIRTGKPQH
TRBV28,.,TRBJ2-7,ASSPHIGLRSEQY
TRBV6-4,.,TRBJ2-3,ASSDSGASTDTQY
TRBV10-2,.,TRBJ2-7,ASRLGGAGESEQY
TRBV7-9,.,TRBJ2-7,ASSLDLPGDNEQY
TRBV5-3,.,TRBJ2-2,ARSLMTSGGYTGELF
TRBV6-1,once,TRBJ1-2,ASSEAFTGGDYGYT
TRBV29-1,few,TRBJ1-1,SVRRDMNTEAF
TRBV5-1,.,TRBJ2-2,ASSLLPGQGANTGELF
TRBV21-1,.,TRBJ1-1,ASSKDRGGYTNTEAF
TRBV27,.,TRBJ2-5,ASSSPLRHPQGGTKETQY
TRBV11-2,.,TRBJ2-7,ASSLEPGTNEQY
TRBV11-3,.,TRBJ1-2,ASSLVRREAGYT
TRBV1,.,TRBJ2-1,TSSQGNFSYNEQF
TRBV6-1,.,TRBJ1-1,ASSLKQGNTEAF
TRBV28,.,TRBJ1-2,ASSTGVGYT
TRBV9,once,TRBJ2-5,ASSVVSGRQETQY
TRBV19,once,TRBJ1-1,ASSIGGDTEAF
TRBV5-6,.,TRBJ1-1,ASSLLPGEAF
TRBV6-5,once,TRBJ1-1,ASSYDRGRREAF
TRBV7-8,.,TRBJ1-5,ASIIGGGVPNQPQH
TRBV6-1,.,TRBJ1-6,ASSDQGWNNSPLH
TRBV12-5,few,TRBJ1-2,ASGPGQGVRGYT